This T cell receptor (beta chain) was identified in a study of cytomegalovirus exposure and HLA in healthy donors. General study findings and limits: Earlier analysis looked at TCR beta V segments, and most were productive about 90% or about 30% of the time. In a later analysis, at a false discovery rate of 0.05, 15,000 to 20,000 TCR beta sequences matched HLA alleles. Later on, a genetic analysis was performed. It linked a missense variant in DCLRE1C with V- and J-gene trimming of TCR beta. For cytomegalovirus status, the classifier reportedly gave diagnoses with high specificity and sensitivity.

Researchers ran the PCR with 60 Vbeta and 13 Jbeta primers. The method was immunoSEQ multiplex PCR; TCRdb's version includes in-frame clones alone and lacks a portion of them. The sample holds around 110,000 clones, about 76% seen once. This CDR3 has 15 residues. Trimming stripped 3 bases from V and 3 bases from J, with 12 bases between. Per germline, CDR1 SGHRS and CDR2 YFSETQ. To note about this clone: Its antigen is as yet unknown.

The receptor's source is a woman aged 30 to 39 in good health and CMV-seronegative. Sequencing input: PBMCs. The rearrangement joins TRBV5-1 to TRBJ2-2; D unclear. The CDR3 region has the DNA TGCGCCAGCAGCTACCCTCAGCGCGACACCGGGGAGCTGTTTTTT. It specifies CASSYPQRDTGELFF. Drawing the rest from reference TRBV5-1 and TRBJ2-2, the complete variable domain is KAGVTQTPRYLIKTRGQQVTLSCSPISGHRSVSWYQQTPGQGLQFLFEYFSETQRNKGNFPGRFSGRQFSNSRSEMNVSTLELGDSALYLCASSYPQRDTGELFFGEGSRLTVL.